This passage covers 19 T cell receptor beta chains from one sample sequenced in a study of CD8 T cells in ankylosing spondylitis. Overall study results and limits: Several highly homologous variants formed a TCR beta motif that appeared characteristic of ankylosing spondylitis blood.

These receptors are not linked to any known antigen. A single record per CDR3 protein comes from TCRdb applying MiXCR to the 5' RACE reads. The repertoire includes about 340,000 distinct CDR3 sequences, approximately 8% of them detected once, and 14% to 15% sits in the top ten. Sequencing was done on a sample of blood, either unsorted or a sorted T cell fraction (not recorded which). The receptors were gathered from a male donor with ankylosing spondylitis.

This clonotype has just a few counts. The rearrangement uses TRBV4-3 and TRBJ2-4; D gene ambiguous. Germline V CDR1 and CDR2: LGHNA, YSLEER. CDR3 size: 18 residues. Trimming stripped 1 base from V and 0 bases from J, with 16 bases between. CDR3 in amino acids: CASSQVEGDRLAKNIQYF. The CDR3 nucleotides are TGCGCCAGCAGCCAAGTTGAAGGCGACCGCTTAGCCAAAAACATTCAGTACTTC.

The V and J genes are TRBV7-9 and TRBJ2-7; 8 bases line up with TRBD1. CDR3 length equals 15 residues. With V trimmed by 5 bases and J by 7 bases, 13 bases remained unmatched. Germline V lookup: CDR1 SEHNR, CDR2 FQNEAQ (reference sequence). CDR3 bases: TGTGCCAGCAGCCGCGTCGGACAGGGAAATCGAGAGCAGTACTTC. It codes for CASSRVGQGNREQYF.

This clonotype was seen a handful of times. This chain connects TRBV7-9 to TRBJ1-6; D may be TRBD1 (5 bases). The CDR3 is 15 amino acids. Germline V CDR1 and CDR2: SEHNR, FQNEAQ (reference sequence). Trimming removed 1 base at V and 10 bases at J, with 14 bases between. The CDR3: CASSLGQGKESPLHF. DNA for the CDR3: TGTGCCAGCAGCTTAGGCCAGGGAAAGGAGTCACCCCTCCACTTT. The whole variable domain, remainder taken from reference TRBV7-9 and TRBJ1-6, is DTGVSQNPRHKITKRGQNVTFRCDPISEHNRLYWYRQTLGQGPEFLTYFQNEAQLEKSRLLSDRFSAERPKGSFSTLEIQRTEQGDSAMYLCASSLGQGKESPLHFGNGTRLTVT.

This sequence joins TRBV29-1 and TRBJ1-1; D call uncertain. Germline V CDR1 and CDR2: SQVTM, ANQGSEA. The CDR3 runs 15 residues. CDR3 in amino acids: CCAELIQRVHPEAFF. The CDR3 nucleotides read TGCTGTGCCGAACTAATCCAGCGTGTGCACCCTGAAGCTTTCTTT.

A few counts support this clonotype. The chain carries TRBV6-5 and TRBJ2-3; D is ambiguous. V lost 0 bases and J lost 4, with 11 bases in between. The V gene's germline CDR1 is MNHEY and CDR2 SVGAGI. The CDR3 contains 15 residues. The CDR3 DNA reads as TGTGCCAGCAGTTACTCCAACTTCTGGGCAGATACGCAGTATTTT. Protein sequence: CASSYSNFWADTQYF.

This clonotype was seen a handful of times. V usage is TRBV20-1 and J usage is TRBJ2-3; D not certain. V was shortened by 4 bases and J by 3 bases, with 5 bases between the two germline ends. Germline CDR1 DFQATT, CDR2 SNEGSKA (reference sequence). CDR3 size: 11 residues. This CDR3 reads CSAIRTDTQYF. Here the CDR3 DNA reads TGCAGTGCTATCCGGACAGATACGCAGTATTTT.

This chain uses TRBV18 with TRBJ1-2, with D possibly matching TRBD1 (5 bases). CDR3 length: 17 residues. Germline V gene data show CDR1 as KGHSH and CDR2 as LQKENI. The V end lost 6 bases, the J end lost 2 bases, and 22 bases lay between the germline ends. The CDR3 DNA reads TGTGCCAGCTCGCCTTCCGCAGGGTCTCCTTTGAACTATGGCTACACCTTC. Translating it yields CASSPSAGSPLNYGYTF.

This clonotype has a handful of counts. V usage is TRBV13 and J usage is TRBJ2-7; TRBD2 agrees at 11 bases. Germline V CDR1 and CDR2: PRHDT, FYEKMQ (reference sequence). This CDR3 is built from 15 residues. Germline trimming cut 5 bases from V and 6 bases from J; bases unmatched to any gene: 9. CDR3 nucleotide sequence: TGTGCCAGCAGCCATCGGCTAGCGGGAGGAGCCGAGCAGTACTTC. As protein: CASSHRLAGGAEQYF.

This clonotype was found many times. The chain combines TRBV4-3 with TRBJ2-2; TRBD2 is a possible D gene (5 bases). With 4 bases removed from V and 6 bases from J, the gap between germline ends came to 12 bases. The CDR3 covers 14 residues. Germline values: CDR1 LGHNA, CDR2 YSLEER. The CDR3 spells CASSPGRGSGELFF. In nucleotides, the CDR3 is TGCGCCAGCAGCCCCGGCCGGGGTTCCGGGGAGCTGTTTTTT.

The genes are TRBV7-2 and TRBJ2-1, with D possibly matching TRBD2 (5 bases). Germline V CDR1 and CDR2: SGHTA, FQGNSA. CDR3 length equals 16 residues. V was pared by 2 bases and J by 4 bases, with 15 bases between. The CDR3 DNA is TGTGCCAGCAGCTTAAGCCCCGGGATAGGTTACAATGAGCAGTTCTTC. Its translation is CASSLSPGIGYNEQFF.

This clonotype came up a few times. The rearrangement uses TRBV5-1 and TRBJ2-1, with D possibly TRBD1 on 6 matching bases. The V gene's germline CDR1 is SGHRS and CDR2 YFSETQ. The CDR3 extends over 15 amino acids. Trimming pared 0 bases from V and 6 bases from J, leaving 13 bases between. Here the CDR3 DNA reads TGCGCCAGCAGCTTGGCCGTAGGACAGCCCAATGAGCAGTTCTTC. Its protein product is CASSLAVGQPNEQFF. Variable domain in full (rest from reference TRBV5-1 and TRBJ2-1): KAGVTQTPRYLIKTRGQQVTLSCSPISGHRSVSWYQQTPGQGLQFLFEYFSETQRNKGNFPGRFSGRQFSNSRSEMNVSTLELGDSALYLCASSLAVGQPNEQFFGPGTRLTVL.

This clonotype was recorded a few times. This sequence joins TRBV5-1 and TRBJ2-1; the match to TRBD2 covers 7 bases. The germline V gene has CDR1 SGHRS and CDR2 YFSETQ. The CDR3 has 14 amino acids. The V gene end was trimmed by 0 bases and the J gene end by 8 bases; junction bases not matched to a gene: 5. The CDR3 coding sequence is TGCGCCAGCAGCTTGGCCGGGGCGGGAGATGAGCAGTTCTTC. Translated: CASSLAGAGDEQFF.

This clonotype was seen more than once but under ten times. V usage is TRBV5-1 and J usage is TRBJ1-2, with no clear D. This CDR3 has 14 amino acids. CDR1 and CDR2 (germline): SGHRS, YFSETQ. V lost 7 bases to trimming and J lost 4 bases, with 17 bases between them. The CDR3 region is CASCAETPCYGYTF. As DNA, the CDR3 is TGCGCCAGCTGCGCGGAGACGCCTTGCTATGGCTACACCTTC.

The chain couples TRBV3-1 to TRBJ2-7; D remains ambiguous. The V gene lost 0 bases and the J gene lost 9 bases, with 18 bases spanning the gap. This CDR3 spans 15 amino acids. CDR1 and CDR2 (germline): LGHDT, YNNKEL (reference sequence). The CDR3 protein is CASSQDTVSRLGQYF. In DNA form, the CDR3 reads TGTGCCAGCAGCCAAGATACCGTTAGTAGGTTGGGGCAGTACTTC.

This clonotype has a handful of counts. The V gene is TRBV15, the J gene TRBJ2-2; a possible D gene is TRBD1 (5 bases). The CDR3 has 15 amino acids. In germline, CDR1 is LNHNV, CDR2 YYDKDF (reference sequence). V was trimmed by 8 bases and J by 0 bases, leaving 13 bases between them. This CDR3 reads CATASGAPNTGELFF. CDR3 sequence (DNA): TGTGCCACCGCCAGTGGGGCGCCGAACACCGGGGAGCTGTTTTTT. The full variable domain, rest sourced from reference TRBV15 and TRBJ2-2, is DAMVIQNPRYQVTQFGKPVTLSCSQTLNHNVMYWYQQKSSQAPKLLFHYYDKDFNNEADTPDNFQSRRPNTSFCFLDIRSPGLGDTAMYLCATASGAPNTGELFFGEGSRLTVL.

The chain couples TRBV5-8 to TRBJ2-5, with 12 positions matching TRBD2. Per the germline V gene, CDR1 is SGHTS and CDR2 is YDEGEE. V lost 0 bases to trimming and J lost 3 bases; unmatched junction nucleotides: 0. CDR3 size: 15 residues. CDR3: CASSLGLAGEETQYF. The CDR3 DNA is TGTGCCAGCAGCTTGGGACTAGCGGGAGAAGAGACCCAGTACTTC.

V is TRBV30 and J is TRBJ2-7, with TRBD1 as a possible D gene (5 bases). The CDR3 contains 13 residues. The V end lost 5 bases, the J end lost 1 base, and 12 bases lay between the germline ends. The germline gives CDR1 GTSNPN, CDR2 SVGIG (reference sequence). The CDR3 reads CAWGSGHSYEQYF. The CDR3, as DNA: TGTGCCTGGGGTTCAGGGCATTCCTACGAGCAGTACTTC.

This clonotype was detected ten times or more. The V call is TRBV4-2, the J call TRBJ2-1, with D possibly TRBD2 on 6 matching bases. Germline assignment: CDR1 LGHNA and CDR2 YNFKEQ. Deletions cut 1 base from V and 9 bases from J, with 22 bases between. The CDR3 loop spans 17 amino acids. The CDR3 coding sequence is TGTGCCAGCAGCCAAGTTGTTGCAGCGGGTGAGGCGGGTGAGCAGTTCTTC. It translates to CASSQVVAAGEAGEQFF.

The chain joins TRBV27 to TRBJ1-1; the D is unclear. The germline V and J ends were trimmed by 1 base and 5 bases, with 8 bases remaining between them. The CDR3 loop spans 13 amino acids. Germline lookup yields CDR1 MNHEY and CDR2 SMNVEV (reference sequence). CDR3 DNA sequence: TGTGCCAGCAGTTTATTCCGACAAACTGAAGCTTTCTTT. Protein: CASSLFRQTEAFF.